Listed here are 22 T cell receptor beta chains from one sample, sequenced in a study of blood T cell repertoires in COVID-19. Sequencing was performed with immunoSEQ multiplex PCR; in TCRdb, only in-frame clones are kept and a portion is missing. The data hold 330,000 or so clones, with about 87% observed a single time. The sequenced material came from PBMCs or T cells enriched from blood (not recorded which). These receptors were obtained from a man aged 35 to 55 in a cohort exposed to, infected with or recovered from COVID-19 (not recorded which).

Worth noting for this clone: At the DNA level, this CDR3 is encoded by other sequences in the same sample as well. The chain employs TRBV19 and TRBJ2-7; TRBD2 might be the D (5 bases). The V end lost 1 base, the J end lost 3 bases, and 7 bases lay between the germline ends. The germline V gene encodes CDR1 LNHDA and CDR2 SQIVND (reference sequence). This CDR3 has 13 residues. The CDR3 spells CASSIVRGYEQYF. The CDR3, as DNA: TGTGCCAGTAGTATAGTCCGGGGCTACGAGCAGTACTTC.

In its sample, this clone was seen a few times. The V and J genes are TRBV12-5 and TRBJ2-1; TRBD2 might be the D (6 bases). The germline V gene has CDR1 LGHNT and CDR2 FRNRAP. This CDR3 contains 13 residues. Trimming removed 1 base at V and 7 bases at J, with 8 bases between. CDR3 coding DNA: TGTGCTAGTGGTTTGGCTAGCGTTAATGAGCAGTTCTTC. Residues: CASGLASVNEQFF.

The chain has TRBV28 and TRBJ1-2; possible D gene TRBD1, 5 bases. This CDR3 has 12 residues. V dropped 3 bases and J dropped 10 bases, with 12 bases sitting between them. CDR1 is MDHEN and CDR2 is SYDVKM in the germline V gene. For the CDR3, the DNA is TGTGCCAGCAGTTTGGCGCGGGGGACCTACACCTTC. This sequence encodes CASSLARGTYTF.

The rearrangement uses TRBV10-3 and TRBJ2-1; D gene ambiguous. Germline V CDR1 and CDR2: ENHRY, SYGVKD. V gave up 2 bases and J gave up 4 bases, with 6 bases separating them. This CDR3 is built from 13 residues. The CDR3 DNA follows: TGTGCCATCAGTGAGACCGGGTACAATGAGCAGTTCTTC. It codes for CAISETGYNEQFF.

V usage is TRBV29-1 and J usage is TRBJ2-1, with TRBD2 matching over 13 bases. In germline, CDR1 is SQVTM, CDR2 ANQGSEA. This CDR3 has 13 residues. The V gene end was trimmed by 5 bases and the J gene end by 11 bases; junction bases not matched to a gene: 6. The CDR3 loop is CSVPGLAGTQQFF. Written as DNA, the CDR3 is TGCAGCGTTCCGGGACTAGCGGGAACCCAGCAGTTCTTC.

V is TRBV2 and J is TRBJ2-1, with D uncertain. Germline-derived CDR1 and CDR2 are SNHLY and FYNNEI. The CDR3 is 12 residues long. With 7 bases removed from V and 2 bases from J, the gap between germline ends came to 6 bases. The CDR3 coding sequence is TGTGCCAGCACTAGGACCTACAATGAGCAGTTCTTC. Translating it yields CASTRTYNEQFF.

The chain carries TRBV7-2 and TRBJ1-6; D is possibly TRBD1 (6 bases). Per germline, CDR1 SGHTA and CDR2 FQGNSA. This CDR3 comprises 14 residues. Trimming cost V 5 bases and J 8 bases, with 13 bases left between them. The chain's CDR3 is CASSGGQSYSPLHF. The CDR3 coding sequence is TGTGCCAGCAGCGGTGGACAGTCTTATTCACCCCTCCACTTT.

This chain links TRBV29-1 with TRBJ2-3; 7 positions match TRBD2. The V segment lost 7 bases and the J segment 8 bases; nucleotides outside the gene matches: 9. The CDR3 is 12 amino acids. Germline assignment: CDR1 SQVTM and CDR2 ANQGSEA. The CDR3 protein is CSDSAGLSTQYF. The DNA of the CDR3 is TGCAGCGATAGCGCGGGACTATCTACGCAGTATTTT.

This chain joins TRBV4-1 and TRBJ2-1; TRBD1 aligns across 9 bases. V lost 0 bases and J lost 4; bases outside the gene matches: 4. CDR3 length: 16 residues. Germline CDR1 and CDR2: MGHRA and YSYEKL. The CDR3 nucleotides read TGCGCCAGCAGCCAAGAGGGGACAGGGATATACAATGAGCAGTTCTTC. It codes for CASSQEGTGIYNEQFF.

The chain joins TRBV28 to TRBJ1-1, with D unclear. Germline CDR1 MDHEN, CDR2 SYDVKM. This CDR3 region has 12 residues. V lost 3 bases, J lost 5 bases, and 7 bases lay in between. The CDR3 protein is CASSFRRTEAFF. Written as DNA, the CDR3 is TGTGCCAGCAGTTTCCGGAGGACTGAAGCTTTCTTT.

V usage is TRBV2 and J usage is TRBJ2-2, with TRBD1 matching over 9 bases. This CDR3 spans 15 amino acids. The V gene end was trimmed by 5 bases and the J gene end by 3 bases; junction bases not matched to a gene: 4. Looked up from germline, CDR1 is SNHLY and CDR2 is FYNNEI. Here the CDR3 DNA reads TGTGCCAGCAGTCGGACAGGGGCCGACACCGGGGAGCTGTTTTTT. Encoded protein: CASSRTGADTGELFF.

This clone was recorded only once. The chain couples TRBV2 to TRBJ1-5; the match to TRBD1 covers 9 bases. In germline, CDR1 is SNHLY, CDR2 FYNNEI. The junction had 1 base not matched to a gene; V was cut back by 5 bases and J by 2 bases. This CDR3 comprises 14 residues. DNA of the CDR3: TGTGCCAGCAGTTGGACAGGGGGCAATCAGCCCCAGCATTTT. Translation: CASSWTGGNQPQHF.

V is TRBV7-2 and J is TRBJ2-3; 8 bases align to TRBD2. Germline V gene data show CDR1 as SGHTA and CDR2 as FQGNSA. The J segment lost 0 bases and the V segment lost 1 base, leaving 0 bases of the junction unmatched. The CDR3 runs to 15 residues. The CDR3 reads CASSLGLASTDTQYF. The CDR3 DNA reads as TGTGCCAGCAGCTTAGGACTAGCGAGCACAGATACGCAGTATTTT.

This chain links TRBV25-1 with TRBJ2-2, with 7 bases fitting TRBD1. Germline CDR1 and CDR2: MGHDK and SYGVNS. CDR3 length: 15 amino acids. V trimming: 3 bases; J trimming: 4 bases; junction bases outside the gene matches: 5. The CDR3 is CASSDPGQSTGELFF. The CDR3 DNA is TGTGCCAGCAGTGACCCGGGACAGTCCACCGGGGAGCTGTTTTTT.

V is TRBV4-1 and J is TRBJ1-6, with D unresolved. The CDR3 runs to 16 residues. V lost 6 bases to trimming and J lost 9 bases, with 21 bases between them. CDR1 MGHRA and CDR2 YSYEKL come from the germline V gene. CDR3 bases: TGCGCCAGCAGAATAAGCGAGGCAGAGAGGGTTTCACCCCTCCACTTT. Translated, it gives CASRISEAERVSPLHF.

The chain employs TRBV5-1 and TRBJ1-6; 10 bases fit TRBD1. Trimming removed 3 bases from V and 8 bases from J; junction bases left unmatched: 2. Germline V gives CDR1 SGHRS, CDR2 YFSETQ. This CDR3 contains 14 residues. This chain's CDR3 is CASSSGQGYSPLHF. For the CDR3, the DNA is TGCGCCAGCAGCTCGGGACAGGGGTATTCACCCCTCCACTTT.

The rearrangement links TRBV25-1 to TRBJ1-5; 9 bases are a match to TRBD1. Unmatched junction bases numbered 1, after V lost 4 bases and J lost 0 bases. From germline, CDR1 is MGHDK and CDR2 SYGVNS. This CDR3 spans 15 amino acids. In nucleotides, the CDR3 is TGTGCCAGCAGTGGACAGGGGGATAGCAATCAGCCCCAGCATTTT. Translation: CASSGQGDSNQPQHF.

The rearrangement joins TRBV7-2 to TRBJ1-2; 7 bases agree with TRBD1. V shed 1 base and J 4 bases; nucleotides not matched to a gene: 3. Germline-derived CDR1 and CDR2 are SGHTA and FQGNSA. The CDR3 length is 14 residues. CDR3 loop: CASSLGGTVYGYTF. CDR3 sequence (DNA): TGTGCCAGCAGCTTAGGCGGGACAGTCTATGGCTACACCTTC.

The genes are TRBV18 and TRBJ1-2; 9 positions agree with TRBD1. The CDR3 has 15 residues. Unmatched junction bases numbered 7, after V lost 3 bases and J lost 5 bases. From germline, CDR1 is KGHSH and CDR2 LQKENI. The CDR3 bases are TGTGCCAGCTCACCGGACGGACAGGGGAGGTATGGCTACACCTTC. Translating gives CASSPDGQGRYGYTF.

The chain employs TRBV7-8 and TRBJ2-1; 9 bases map to TRBD1. J was trimmed by 7 bases and V by 5 bases; bases with no gene match: 6. CDR1 is SGHVS and CDR2 is FQNEAQ in the germline V gene. The CDR3 consists of 14 residues. The CDR3: CASSPRQGGNEQFF. CDR3 coding DNA: TGTGCCAGCAGCCCTAGACAGGGGGGGAATGAGCAGTTCTTC.

This clone was observed a few times. The rearrangement uses TRBV13 and TRBJ2-5, with D possibly being TRBD1 (6 bases). Germline loops: CDR1 PRHDT, CDR2 FYEKMQ (reference sequence). The CDR3 has 13 residues. V was pared by 5 bases and J by 7 bases, with 14 bases between. The CDR3 sequence: CASSINRVGTQYF. As DNA, the CDR3 is TGTGCCAGCAGCATAAACAGGGTGGGGACCCAGTACTTC.

The count of this clone is one. The chain recombines TRBV6-2 or TRBV6-3 with TRBJ2-2, with 8 bases that match TRBD2. V was pared by 6 bases and J by 6 bases, with 12 bases of the junction left unmatched. The length of the CDR3 is 16 residues. CDR1 MNHEY and CDR2 SVGEGT come from the germline V gene. The CDR3 sequence is CASSSSGTSGPGELFF. As DNA, the CDR3 is TGTGCCAGCAGCTCTTCCGGGACTAGTGGTCCCGGGGAGCTGTTTTTT.